This record looks at one T cell receptor (beta chain) sequence and its context. The record originates from a study of blood T cell repertoires in COVID-19. Study overall: Donors in the United States, Italy and Spain gave samples during acute or convalescent COVID-19. Sources were T cells, B-cell-depleted T cells, or PBMCs; the material itself was cDNA or gDNA.

The CDR3 totals 14 residues. V was pared by 0 bases and J by 6 bases, with 12 bases between. The germline gives CDR1 KGHSH, CDR2 LQKENI. Generated by immunoSEQ multiplex PCR, the TCRdb table keeps only in-frame clones and is missing some. The sample gives a few hundred thousand clones, approximately 85% of which show up once; 2.2% is in the top ten. Self-reported history from a screening survey and questionnaire set each donor's cohort. Resolution of symptoms, clearance, or two negative PCRs was present in recovered Cohort 3 donors. Material for sequencing was PBMCs or T cells enriched from blood (not recorded which). This chain uses TRBV18 with TRBJ2-7; D is perhaps TRBD1 (7 bases). The TCR originated in a man in his thirties or forties who had recovered from COVID-19. The CDR3 DNA sequence: TGTGCCAGCTCACCACCGGGGCAGGGGGGCGAGCAGTACTTC. It encodes CASSPPGQGGEQYF.